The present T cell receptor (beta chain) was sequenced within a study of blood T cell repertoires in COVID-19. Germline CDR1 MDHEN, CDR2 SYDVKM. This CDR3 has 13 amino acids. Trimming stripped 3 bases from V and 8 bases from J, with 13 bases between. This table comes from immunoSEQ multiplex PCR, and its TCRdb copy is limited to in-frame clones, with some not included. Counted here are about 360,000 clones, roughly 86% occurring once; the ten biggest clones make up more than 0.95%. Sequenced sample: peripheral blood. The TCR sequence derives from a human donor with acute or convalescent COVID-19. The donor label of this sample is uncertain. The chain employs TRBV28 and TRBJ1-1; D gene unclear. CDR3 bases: TGTGCCAGCAGTTTCAATAACGAGCGCGAAGCTTTCTTT. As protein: CASSFNNEREAFF. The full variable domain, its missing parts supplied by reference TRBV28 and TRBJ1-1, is DVKVTQSSRYLVKRTGEKVFLECVQDMDHENMFWYRQDPGLGLRLIYFSYDVKMKEKGDIPEGYSVSREKKERFSLILESASTNQTSMYLCASSFNNEREAFFGQGTRLTVV.